This T cell receptor (beta chain) comes out of a study of T cell repertoires in aging, cancer and after chemotherapy. Study-wide results and caveats: Compared with age-matched healthy donors, untreated hematological or solid cancer patients showed higher blood TCR clonality. Median generation probability rose over the chemotherapy interval in each cancer cohort, suggesting rebound thymic output.

CDR3 length: 15 residues. Looked up from germline, CDR1 is SGHNT and CDR2 is YENEEA. The ends lost 8 bases at V and 4 bases at J; junction bases unmatched: 3. TCR beta rearrangements were amplified from peripheral blood genomic DNA. Rearranged V-D-J TRB sequences were amplified with a mixed TRB-A/B primer pool. TCRdb fed the multiplex PCR reads into MiXCR, producing one record per CDR3 protein. The data show 9,500 or so distinct CDR3 sequences, around 35% seen once. This clonotype is medium-sized within its sample. Its matching antigen is unknown. Specimen: blood. The chain links TRBV11-3 to TRBJ2-1; TRBD2 aligns across 15 bases. The source of this sequence is a human donor in good health. The CDR3 reads CASRTSGGGYNEQFF. In DNA, the CDR3 is TGTGCCAGCCGGACTAGCGGGGGGGGTTACAATGAGCAGTTCTTC.